This TCR beta chain was documented in a study of blood T cell repertoires in COVID-19. Here immunoSEQ multiplex PCR was the method, and the copy in TCRdb shows in-frame clones only, minus some. Of 380,000 or so clones listed, 70% to 90% are singletons. CDR3 length equals 15 residues. In germline, CDR1 is LGHDT, CDR2 YNNKEL (reference sequence). V dropped 1 base and J dropped 1 base, with 8 bases sitting between them. Sequencing input: PBMCs or T cells enriched from blood (not recorded which). This TCR came from a man aged 30-40 years who had recovered from COVID-19. V is TRBV3-1 (or the pseudogene TRBV3-2) and J is TRBJ1-5; TRBD1 might be the D (5 bases). The CDR3 protein is CASSQGAGSNQPQHF. DNA of the CDR3: TGTGCCAGCAGCCAAGGGGCAGGGAGCAATCAGCCCCAGCATTTT.